The T cell receptor (beta chain) described here comes from a study of blood T cell repertoires in COVID-19. There are 14 residues in the CDR3. V was pared by 4 bases and J by 8 bases, with 13 bases between. Germline CDR1 reads SGHRS; CDR2 reads YFSETQ. Clones were read by immunoSEQ multiplex PCR, and TCRdb kept only the in-frame ones, dropping some. This sample carries some 190,000 clones, 80% of them seen once, and the ten largest clones take roughly 4.3%. This clone has just a few counts. Other DNA sequences in the sample encode the same CDR3. Sequenced: PBMCs or T cells enriched from blood (not recorded which). The receptor was isolated from a man younger than 40 with acute COVID-19. J is TRBJ1-6 and V is TRBV5-1, with D possibly TRBD1 on 5 matching bases. CDR3 sequence (DNA): TGCGCCAGCAGCAATGCAGGGTTTGATTCACCCCTCCACTTT. It is translated as CASSNAGFDSPLHF.